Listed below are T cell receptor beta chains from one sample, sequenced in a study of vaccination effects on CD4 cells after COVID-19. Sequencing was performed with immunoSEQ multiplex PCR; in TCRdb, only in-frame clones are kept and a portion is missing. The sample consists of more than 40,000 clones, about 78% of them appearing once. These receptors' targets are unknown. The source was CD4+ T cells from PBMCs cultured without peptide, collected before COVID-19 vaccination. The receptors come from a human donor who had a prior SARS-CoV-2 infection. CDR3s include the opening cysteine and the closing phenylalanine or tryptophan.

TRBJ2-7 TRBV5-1 CASSLLGVSYEQYF
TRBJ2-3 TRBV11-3 CASSLSSGGPDTQYF
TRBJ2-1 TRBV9 CASSPPLRGPTFSYNEQFF
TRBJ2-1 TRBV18 CASSQELGGSYNEQFF
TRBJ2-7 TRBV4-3 CASSQDGTPSYEQYF
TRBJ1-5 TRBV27 CASSLVGVHQPQHF
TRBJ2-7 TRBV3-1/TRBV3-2 CASSPVAGGRYEQYF
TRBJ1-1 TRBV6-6 CASSPGGTGGLNTEAFF
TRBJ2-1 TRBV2 CASSWALSSYNEQFF
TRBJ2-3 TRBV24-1 CATSDRGGPRPGTDTQYF
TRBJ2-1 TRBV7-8 CASSQRGQTYNEQFF
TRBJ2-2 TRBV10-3 CAISEFGGDTGELFF
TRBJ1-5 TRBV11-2 CASSLGAGGSGHQPQHF
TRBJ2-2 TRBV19 CASSGLAGNTGELFF
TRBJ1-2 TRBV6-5 CASSRRGGLGYGYTF
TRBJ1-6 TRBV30 CAWSVGYNSPLHF
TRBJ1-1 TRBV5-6 CASSQGTELTEAFF
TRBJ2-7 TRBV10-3 CAISRLGQGVTYEQYF
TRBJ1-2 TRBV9 CASSVTLGGDYGYTF
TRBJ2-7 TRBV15 CATSREGGGPYEQYF
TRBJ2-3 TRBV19 CASSIWAGGTDTQYF
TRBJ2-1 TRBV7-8 CASSLVGTGEPNEQFF
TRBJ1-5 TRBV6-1 CASSEVDRASNQPQHF
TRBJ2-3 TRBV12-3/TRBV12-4 CASSWSLAGTQYF
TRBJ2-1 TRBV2 CASSRDSEQFF
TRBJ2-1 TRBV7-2 CASSQDRDSGYNEQFF
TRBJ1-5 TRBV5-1 CASSLGGQGNQPQHF